This TCR beta chain comes out of a study of T cell responses to AZD1222 COVID-19 vaccine. Repertoires were generated with immunoSEQ multiplex PCR, while TCRdb's copy carries only in-frame clones and drops some. In the table there are about 84,000 clones, around 89% of which are singletons. Germline CDR1 is LNHNV and CDR2 is YYDKDF (reference sequence). V was trimmed by 0 bases and J by 6 bases, leaving 15 bases between them. The CDR3 extends over 16 amino acids. This clone was detected a few times. This sequence was found in an adult in good health. The rearrangement links TRBV15 to TRBJ1-5; a weak D match, TRBD1 (6 bases). Sequenced here: peripheral blood, sampled on day 0 of AZD1222 vaccination. The CDR3 protein is CATSRDWAQGGQPQHF. CDR3 nucleotides: TGTGCCACCAGCAGAGATTGGGCCCAAGGGGGTCAGCCCCAGCATTTT.